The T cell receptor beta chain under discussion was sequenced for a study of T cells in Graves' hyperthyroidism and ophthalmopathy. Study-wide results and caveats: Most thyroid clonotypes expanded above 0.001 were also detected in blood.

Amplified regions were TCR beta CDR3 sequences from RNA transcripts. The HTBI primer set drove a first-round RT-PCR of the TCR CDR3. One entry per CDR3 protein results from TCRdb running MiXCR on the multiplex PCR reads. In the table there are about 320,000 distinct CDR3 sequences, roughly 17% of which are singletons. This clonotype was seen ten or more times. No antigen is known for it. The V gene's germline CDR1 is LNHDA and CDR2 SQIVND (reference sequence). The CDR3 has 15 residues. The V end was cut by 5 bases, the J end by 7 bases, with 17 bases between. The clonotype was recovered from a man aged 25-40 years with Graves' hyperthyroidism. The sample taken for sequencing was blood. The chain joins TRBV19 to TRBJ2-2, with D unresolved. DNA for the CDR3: TGTGCCAGTAGTGCGCGGACGGGCTTATTCGGGGAGCTGTTTTTT. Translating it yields CASSARTGLFGELFF.